This record concerns one T cell receptor (beta chain) sequence. The antigen is undetermined. Compared with germline, one end of the junction differs, possibly owing to a read error. These data originate in a study of tumor-infiltrating lymphocytes in primary liver carcinoma. Study-level background: The patients included men and women who were aged 30 to 69 years.

With 500 to 650 ng total RNA as template and a constant-region primer, TCR beta cDNA was made. The TCR beta library was amplified through three nested multiplex PCR rounds in a modified ARM-PCR procedure. PCR rounds one and two used TRBV1-TRBV30 forward primers with a C-beta reverse primer for roughly 10 cycles each. TCRdb re-analysed the multiplex PCR reads in MiXCR, keeping a single row per CDR3 protein. The sample has under 110,000 distinct CDR3 sequences; around two thirds are singletons. This CDR3 contains 12 residues. CDR1 is LGHNT, CDR2 FRNRAP, per germline. DNA and RNA were both co-extracted from approximately 20-30 mg of bulk tissue that had not been sorted. Each tumor sample had over 80% viable tumor cells. Notes on the study in general: Tumors carried a top-250-clone fraction significantly exceeding that of blood (p = 0.039).

Sequences were obtained from liver tumor tissue from sampling region 2. The subset: tumor region T2, inferior pole. The receptor comes from an older woman with primary liver carcinoma and hepatitis B virus infection. This chain joins TRBV12-5 and TRBJ1-2, with unresolved D. In nucleotides, the CDR3 is TGTGCTAGTGGTTGGGATAACTATTGCTACACCTTC. Translation gives CASGWDNYCYTF.